These 14 T cell receptor beta chains share one sample of origin, sequenced in a study of T cell changes during pregnancy in multiple sclerosis. Here immunoSEQ multiplex PCR was the method, and the copy in TCRdb shows in-frame clones only, minus some. In the table there are tens of thousands of clones, approximately 90% of which are singletons. Material: CD4+ T cells from peripheral blood mononuclear cells, obtained after pregnancy. These receptors came from a female donor with multiple sclerosis, enrolled in a pregnancy study.

This sequence joins TRBV27 and TRBJ1-5, with D unclear. The CDR3 spans 12 residues. Germline V CDR1 and CDR2: MNHEY, SMNVEV (reference sequence). V lost 8 bases and J 3 bases, leaving 8 bases between the germline ends. The CDR3 DNA is TGTGCCAGCGGCTTCCCCAATCAGCCCCAGCATTTT. This gives the protein CASGFPNQPQHF.

The chain recombines TRBV30 with TRBJ2-1; 9 bases line up with TRBD1. Trimming at V came to 5 bases and at J to 4 bases, leaving 12 bases not matched to a gene. Per germline, CDR1 GTSNPN and CDR2 SVGIG (reference sequence). This CDR3 has 16 residues. Here the CDR3 DNA reads TGTGCCTGGCATCGAACGGGACAGGGCATTTACAATGAGCAGTTCTTC. It yields the protein CAWHRTGQGIYNEQFF.

CDR3 sequence reads: CASSWDRGEIRGNQPQHF. The CDR3 DNA follows: TGTGCCAGCAGCTGGGACAGGGGAGAAATTCGGGGCAATCAGCCCCAGCATTTT. The chain joins TRBV2 to TRBJ1-5; TRBD1 matches 10 bases. Per the germline V gene, CDR1 is SNHLY and CDR2 is FYNNEI. This CDR3 has 18 amino acids. V dropped 6 bases and J dropped 2; count of bases not matched to a gene: 13.

This clone was observed once. The chain has TRBV10-3 and TRBJ2-1; D may be TRBD1 (6 bases). The germline V and J ends were trimmed by 6 bases and 7 bases, with 16 bases remaining between them. Germline CDR1 reads ENHRY; CDR2 reads SYGVKD. The CDR3 totals 14 residues. The CDR3 region has the DNA TGTGCCATCAGGGGCTGGGAGAGGGGGAATGAGCAGTTCTTC. Residues: CAIRGWERGNEQFF.

This clone has a single count. The junction shows a germline mismatch at one end, possibly a read error. The DNA of the CDR3 is TGTGCCAGCAGCCAGGGGGGACAGGGGGTCATAGCTAACTTC. Translated: CASSQGGQGVIANF. The chain links TRBV6-1 to TRBJ2-5, with 11 bases that match TRBD1. The CDR3 length is 14 residues. CDR1 is MNHNS and CDR2 is SASEGT in the germline V gene.

The gene calls are TRBV7-2 and TRBJ2-5, with D unresolved. The germline V gene encodes CDR1 SGHTA and CDR2 FQGNSA. There are 14 residues in the CDR3. Trimming removed 0 bases at V and 4 bases at J, with 9 bases between. The CDR3 loop is CASSLATGRETQYF. The CDR3 region has the DNA TGTGCCAGCAGCTTAGCGACGGGTAGAGAGACCCAGTACTTC.

This clone was seen only once. The chain is built from TRBV19 and TRBJ1-2, with D perhaps matching TRBD1 (6 bases). Germline V gives CDR1 LNHDA, CDR2 SQIVND (reference sequence). The CDR3 has 16 residues. Trimming removed 2 bases from V and 4 bases from J, with 17 bases in between. DNA for the CDR3: TGTGCCAGTAGTATATCACCACGACAGGCGTCCTATGGCTACACCTTC. It specifies CASSISPRQASYGYTF.

The chain joins TRBV14 to TRBJ1-1, with D unresolved. This CDR3 has 15 amino acids. Trimming removed 6 bases from V and 1 base from J, with 15 bases in between. Germline CDR1 SGHDN, CDR2 FVKESK. The CDR3 region is CASRKPGRGNTEAFF. DNA for the CDR3: TGTGCCAGCAGAAAACCCGGTCGGGGGAACACTGAAGCTTTCTTT.

The rearrangement joins TRBV5-5 to TRBJ2-1, with D unclear. Germline V gene lookup returns CDR1 SGHKS and CDR2 YYEKEE (reference sequence). The CDR3 contains 15 residues. V was clipped by 3 bases and J by 0 bases, with 10 bases between them. CDR3 DNA sequence: TGTGCCAGCAGCTCAACGTCGGGCTCCTACAATGAGCAGTTCTTC. Amino acids: CASSSTSGSYNEQFF.

This CDR3 is CASSRLVGQGSDGYTF. The CDR3 nucleotides are TGCGCCAGCAGCCGGCTTGTAGGACAGGGCAGCGATGGCTACACCTTC. The chain has TRBV5-1 and TRBJ1-2; 8 positions match TRBD1. Germline-derived CDR1 and CDR2 are SGHRS and YFSETQ. Trimming at V came to 4 bases and at J to 6 bases, leaving 14 bases not matched to a gene. The CDR3 loop spans 16 amino acids.

V is TRBV7-2 and J is TRBJ1-3; a weak D match, TRBD1 (5 bases). Germline V CDR1 and CDR2: SGHTA, FQGNSA. The V end lost 5 bases, the J end lost 1 base, and 9 bases lay between the germline ends. The CDR3 sequence is 14 residues long. The CDR3, as DNA: TGTGCCAGCAGCCCGGGACTTTCTGGAAACACCATATATTTT. Protein: CASSPGLSGNTIYF.

The rearrangement joins TRBV27 to TRBJ1-2; the match to TRBD1 covers 10 bases. The CDR3 is 15 residues long. The V segment lost 5 bases and the J segment 7 bases; nucleotides outside the gene matches: 10. The germline gives CDR1 MNHEY, CDR2 SMNVEV (reference sequence). The CDR3 DNA sequence: TGTGCCAGCAGTCTCCGACCGGGACAGGGGACTGGCTACACCTTC. This gives the protein CASSLRPGQGTGYTF.

The gene calls are TRBV28 and TRBJ1-2, with 7 bases lining up with TRBD1. The junction had 15 bases not matched to a gene; V was cut back by 8 bases and J by 6 bases. The CDR3 runs to 15 residues. The germline CDR1 and CDR2 sequences are MDHEN and SYDVKM. The CDR3 here is CASRNRGNRQDGYTF. The DNA of the CDR3 is TGTGCCAGCCGTAACAGGGGTAATAGGCAGGATGGCTACACCTTC.

The J gene is TRBJ1-1, the V gene TRBV7-2, with 11 positions matching TRBD1. The germline V gene has CDR1 SGHTA and CDR2 FQGNSA. The trim removed 8 bases at V and 2 bases at J, leaving 7 bases unmatched. This CDR3 contains 15 residues. The CDR3 DNA reads as TGTGCCAGCGGGACAGGGGGAATCCGAAACACTGAAGCTTTCTTT. Amino acids: CASGTGGIRNTEAFF.